Following are 26 T cell receptor beta chains from one sample sequenced in a study of T-cell reconstitution after alpha-beta-depleted transplantation in children (dated by TCRdb to the mid-2010s). Library construction relied on PCR. For sequencing, an Illumina HiSeq 2500 was employed. To normalize quantification of the TCRbeta repertoire, the TCR libraries were built with molecular barcoding that relied on unique molecular identifiers. TCRdb handled the public reads itself, with Q25 trimming in fastp and clone calling in MiXCR, and kept productive beta chains. Rows are combined by CDR3 protein, so each entry shows the most common genes and DNA. Counted in this sample were about 400,000 distinct CDR3 sequences; 20% of them appeared once. Jointly, the top ten make up over 3.5% of the sample. Sequencing used PBMCs from the stem cell graft donor, obtained from the stem cell graft. Receptors were obtained from a human donor who donated a stem cell graft to a child with acute myeloid leukemia.

This clonotype turned up a few times. The chain combines TRBV12-3 or TRBV12-4 with TRBJ1-3; D unclear. The V gene lost 6 bases and the J gene lost 2 bases, with 8 bases spanning the gap. The CDR3 spans 13 residues. In DNA form, the CDR3 reads TGTGCCAGCAGCCGGGTCGCTGGAAACACCATATATTTT. It codes for CASSRVAGNTIYF.

This clonotype was observed at least ten times. This chain links TRBV6-1 with TRBJ2-5; tentatively, D is TRBD2 (5 bases). The CDR3 is 13 amino acids. Germline values: CDR1 MNHNS, CDR2 SASEGT. The V gene lost 6 bases and the J gene lost 4 bases, with 12 bases spanning the gap. CDR3 nucleotide sequence: TGTGCCAGCAGCCGGACTCTATCAGAGACCCAGTACTTC. Protein sequence: CASSRTLSETQYF.

The rearrangement uses TRBV20-1 and TRBJ2-7, with 7 bases fitting TRBD2. V shed 3 bases, J shed 1 base, and the junction held 6 bases outside the gene matches. CDR3 length: 14 amino acids. Germline CDR1 is DFQATT and CDR2 is SNEGSKA (reference sequence). The CDR3 is CSASRGSRSYEQYF. Here the CDR3 DNA reads TGCAGTGCTAGTCGCGGGAGTAGATCCTACGAGCAGTACTTC.

This clonotype has a handful of counts. This sequence joins TRBV15 and TRBJ1-5, with D uncertain. V was clipped by 0 bases and J by 4 bases, with 7 bases between them. The CDR3 sequence is 14 residues long. Germline loops: CDR1 LNHNV, CDR2 YYDKDF (reference sequence). The CDR3, as DNA: TGTGCCACCAGCAGAGACATCGGGAATCAGCCCCAGCATTTT. It yields the protein CATSRDIGNQPQHF. The full variable domain, in which reference TRBV15 and TRBJ1-5 provide the parts outside the CDR3, is DAMVIQNPRYQVTQFGKPVTLSCSQTLNHNVMYWYQQKSSQAPKLLFHYYDKDFNNEADTPDNFQSRRPNTSFCFLDIRSPGLGDTAMYLCATSRDIGNQPQHFGDGTRLSIL.

Many counts were recorded for this clonotype. The V call is TRBV20-1, the J call TRBJ2-7, with D unclear. This CDR3 region has 15 residues. V shed 1 base and J shed 2 bases, with 15 bases lying between them. Germline lookup yields CDR1 DFQATT and CDR2 SNEGSKA (reference sequence). CDR3 bases: TGCAGTGCTAGAGTTGTAGGTCAGAATCCCTACGAGCAGTACTTC. Translation gives CSARVVGQNPYEQYF.

The sample holds many counts of this clonotype. The chain has TRBV5-5 and TRBJ2-1; D call uncertain. V lost 1 base and J lost 4, with 6 bases in between. This CDR3 comprises 13 residues. Germline V gene sequence: CDR1 SGHKS, CDR2 YYEKEE (reference sequence). CDR3 amino acids: CASSLWQYNEQFF. CDR3 coding DNA: TGTGCCAGCAGCTTGTGGCAGTACAATGAGCAGTTCTTC.

The CDR3 coding sequence is TGTGCCAGCAGCAAAGAGGTAACTCGGCCCCAGCATTTT. This translates into CASSKEVTRPQHF. J is TRBJ1-5 and V is TRBV21-1. TRBV21-1 is termed a pseudogene. CDR3 size: 13 residues.

This chain connects TRBV5-1 to TRBJ2-7, with 8 bases lining up with TRBD1. V lost 3 bases to trimming and J lost 1 base; unmatched junction nucleotides: 9. CDR1 SGHRS and CDR2 YFSETQ come from the germline V gene. This CDR3 comprises 16 residues. The CDR3 spells CASSSPLRDRSYEQYF. CDR3 coding DNA: TGCGCCAGCAGCTCACCGCTGAGGGACAGGTCCTACGAGCAGTACTTC.

V usage is TRBV7-6 and J usage is TRBJ2-1; D not certain. The CDR3 has 16 residues. CDR1 and CDR2 from the germline V gene are SGHVS and FNYEAQ. Trimming removed 2 bases at V and 6 bases at J, with 17 bases between. CDR3 loop: CASSLLTGALGNEQFF. The CDR3 DNA follows: TGTGCCAGCAGCTTACTGACGGGTGCCCTCGGCAATGAGCAGTTCTTC.

In its sample, this clonotype was seen a few times. The rearrangement links TRBV28 to TRBJ2-7, with D hard to call. Germline values: CDR1 MDHEN, CDR2 SYDVKM. Deletions cut 3 bases from V and 0 bases from J, with 9 bases between. The CDR3 consists of 14 residues. Here the CDR3 reads CASSLPPLSYEQYF. CDR3 nucleotides: TGTGCCAGCAGTTTGCCCCCGCTCTCCTACGAGCAGTACTTC.

This clonotype has more than one count but fewer than ten. The chain has TRBV27 and TRBJ2-7; weak D call: TRBD1 (5 bases). Germline CDR1 and CDR2: MNHEY and SMNVEV (reference sequence). Trimming left V 2 bases short and J 7 bases short, with 12 bases between. The CDR3 loop spans 13 amino acids. Here the CDR3 reads CASSLQVKGEQYF. The CDR3 bases are TGTGCCAGCAGTTTACAGGTCAAGGGGGAGCAGTACTTC.

The chain is built from TRBV6-1 and TRBJ2-7; D might be TRBD1 or TRBD2, each matching 5 bases. The CDR3 loop spans 13 amino acids. Between the trimmed V and J ends, which lost 5 bases and 2 bases, there was a span of 10 bases. The germline CDR1 and CDR2 sequences are MNHNS and SASEGT. In nucleotides, the CDR3 is TGTGCCAGCAGTCGCCGGGACGCCTACGAGCAGTACTTC. This sequence encodes CASSRRDAYEQYF.

The V and J genes are TRBV7-2 and TRBJ2-3; TRBD2 might be the D (6 bases). Per the germline V gene, CDR1 is SGHTA and CDR2 is FQGNSA. This CDR3 is built from 17 residues. Between the trimmed V and J ends, which lost 5 bases and 0 bases, there was a span of 18 bases. The CDR3: CASSQQSGEVSTDTQYF. The CDR3 DNA reads TGTGCCAGCAGCCAACAGTCGGGGGAGGTCAGCACAGATACGCAGTATTTT. The variable domain in full, with the rest retrieved from reference TRBV7-2 and TRBJ2-3, is GAGVSQSPSNKVTEKGKDVELRCDPISGHTALYWYRQSLGQGLEFLIYFQGNSAPDKSGLPSDRFSAERTGGSVSTLTIQRTQQEDSAVYLCASSQQSGEVSTDTQYFGPGTRLTVL.

The rearrangement links TRBV7-9 to TRBJ1-1; D is unclear. Deletions cut 0 bases from V and 5 bases from J, with 7 bases between. This CDR3 is 13 amino acids long. The germline gives CDR1 SEHNR, CDR2 FQNEAQ (reference sequence). CDR3 bases: TGTGCCAGCAGCTTAGCGCAGGTTACTGAAGCTTTCTTT. Translating gives CASSLAQVTEAFF.

The chain has TRBV27 and TRBJ2-7; the D is unclear. Germline CDR1 reads MNHEY; CDR2 reads SMNVEV (reference sequence). V was cut by 8 bases and J by 0 bases, with 17 bases left in between. The CDR3 contains 15 residues. The CDR3 reads CASGISRSPSYEQYF. Here the CDR3 DNA reads TGTGCCAGCGGAATTTCCAGGAGTCCCTCCTACGAGCAGTACTTC.

The V and J genes are TRBV27 and TRBJ1-2; D is ambiguous. The CDR3 is made up of 15 amino acids. The V gene lost 3 bases and the J gene lost 4 bases, with 15 bases spanning the gap. Germline V gives CDR1 MNHEY, CDR2 SMNVEV (reference sequence). The CDR3 spells CASSLKSGGFYGYTF. Written as DNA, the CDR3 is TGTGCCAGCAGTTTGAAATCGGGTGGGTTCTATGGCTACACCTTC.

This sequence joins TRBV25-1 and TRBJ2-2, with 8 bases identical to TRBD2. Germline CDR1 reads MGHDK; CDR2 reads SYGVNS. After removal of 7 bases from V and 3 bases from J, the junction contained 10 bases not matched to a gene. The CDR3 consists of 16 residues. CDR3 residues: CASTKLADGDTGELFF. CDR3 DNA sequence: TGTGCCAGCACCAAACTAGCGGATGGGGACACCGGGGAGCTGTTTTTT.

The V call is TRBV15, the J call TRBJ1-5; D is uncertain. The ends were cut back, 5 bases at V and 2 bases at J, with 16 bases in the middle. CDR3 length: 16 amino acids. From germline, CDR1 is LNHNV and CDR2 YYDKDF (reference sequence). The CDR3 DNA reads as TGTGCCACCAGCCCTAAGAGGGTTGGTCGCAATCAGCCCCAGCATTTT. This gives the protein CATSPKRVGRNQPQHF.

The chain uses TRBV20-1 and TRBJ1-2; 10 positions agree with TRBD1. The germline V gene encodes CDR1 DFQATT and CDR2 SNEGSKA (reference sequence). The J segment lost 5 bases and the V segment lost 5 bases, leaving 2 bases of the junction unmatched. This CDR3 region has 12 residues. Written as DNA, the CDR3 is TGCAGTGCTGACAGGGGGCATTATGGCTACACCTTC. Amino acids: CSADRGHYGYTF.

The table lists this clonotype with a few counts. This chain links TRBV28 with TRBJ1-5; 11 nucleotides match TRBD1. Trimming took 5 bases from V and 2 from J; bases not matched to a gene: 5. The germline CDR1 and CDR2 sequences are MDHEN and SYDVKM. The CDR3 runs 16 residues. In DNA form, the CDR3 reads TGTGCCAGCAGTCCCGGGGGACAGGGGGGCAATCAGCCCCAGCATTTT. Encoded protein: CASSPGGQGGNQPQHF.

The rearrangement uses TRBV2 and TRBJ2-2, with a weak D call TRBD1 (5 bases). This CDR3 has 15 residues. Germline V lookup: CDR1 SNHLY, CDR2 FYNNEI. Trimming cost V 6 bases and J 1 base, with 12 bases left between them. The CDR3 nucleotides are TGTGCCAGCAGCCAGGGTAACCTGAACACCGGGGAGCTGTTTTTT. It is translated as CASSQGNLNTGELFF.

This clonotype turned up a few times. This chain links TRBV4-1 with TRBJ2-7, with D perhaps matching TRBD2 (5 bases). Germline V gives CDR1 MGHRA, CDR2 YSYEKL. This CDR3 region has 15 residues. The V end lost 0 bases, the J end lost 5 bases, and 14 bases lay between the germline ends. The CDR3 DNA sequence: TGCGCCAGCAGCCAAGATCCCTTCCAGGAGGACGAGCAGTACTTC. It yields the protein CASSQDPFQEDEQYF.

The chain is built from TRBV28 and TRBJ2-7; 9 bases are shared with TRBD2. V lost 6 bases and J lost 4; bases outside the gene matches: 10. The CDR3 loop spans 15 amino acids. Germline-derived CDR1 and CDR2 are MDHEN and SYDVKM. CDR3 DNA sequence: TGTGCCAGCAGACCTTTAGCGGGAGCCTCTTACGAGCAGTACTTC. It codes for CASRPLAGASYEQYF.

V gene TRBV7-2 combines with J gene TRBJ2-2; D is unclear. In germline, CDR1 is SGHTA, CDR2 FQGNSA. CDR3 length: 14 amino acids. V lost 1 base to trimming and J lost 4 bases, with 7 bases between them. CDR3 DNA: TGTGCCAGCAGCTTAGTCATTTTCACCGGGGAGCTGTTTTTT. Translating it yields CASSLVIFTGELFF.

CDR3 in DNA: TGTGCCAGCAGCTCGACAGCACCCAAAAACATTCAGTACTTC. It codes for CASSSTAPKNIQYF. This chain joins TRBV12-3 or TRBV12-4 and TRBJ2-4, with a tentative D call TRBD1 (5 bases). V lost 6 bases, J lost 2 bases, and 11 bases lay in between. This CDR3 is built from 14 residues.

This chain connects TRBV25-1 to TRBJ2-1, with 11 bases matching TRBD2. The J segment lost 10 bases and the V segment lost 5 bases, leaving 13 bases of the junction unmatched. The germline gives CDR1 MGHDK, CDR2 SYGVNS. The CDR3 contains 16 residues. The DNA of the CDR3 is TGTGCCAGCAGTCTGGATAGGGCTAGCGGGAGGTACGAGCAGTTCTTC. This codes for CASSLDRASGRYEQFF.